This record covers a single T cell receptor beta chain. Its antigen is still unknown. Base-call qualities are not available, and no considerably larger clone is one nucleotide away. Libraries were prepared through the immunoSEQ multiplex PCR assay. DNA from the cultured, isolated CD4+ T cells was subjected to TCR beta CDR3 sequencing. As for the authors' bioinformatics: The analysis removed non-productive TCR sequences, trimmed reads to the CDR3 region, and retained only CDR3s that were 7 or more amino acids long. Antigen-specific clonotypes were identified with the MANAFEST web app by comparing expansion in peptide wells against reference cultures. Positive clones required FDR<0.05 expansion versus reference and all other wells, odds ratio above 5, and frequency above 0.1% in two replicate wells. Cross-reactive clonotypes were defined as significantly expanded in SARS-CoV-2 spike wells and in at least one common cold coronavirus spike condition. Using the stringdist R package, CDR3 similarity was measured by Levenshtein distance, and unrooted trees were constructed with ape in R 3.6.1. TCRdb stores this immuneACCESS table with in-frame sequences only. Part of the clones is absent; in the studies checked, under half of the shortfall reflects unresolved V genes, and no reason is known for the rest. V and J calls and clone size follow that table, whereas D and trimming were derived from the DNA. The table for this sample lists about 71,000 clones; about four fifths of them were counted only once. Together, the top ten hold 9.5% to 15% of the sample.

The record originates from a study of vaccination effects on CD4 cells after COVID-19 (dated by TCRdb to between 2021 and 2024). Looking at the study overall: Participants received two doses of either the BNT162b2 or the mRNA-1273 mRNA SARS-CoV-2 vaccine. Cultures from other donors in the study were sequenced with the Oncomine TCR Beta short-read assay on an Illumina iSeq 100. The study compared SARS-CoV-2 spike-specific CD4+ TCR repertoires before and after mRNA vaccination in COVID-19 convalescent patients and infection-naive vaccine recipients. Altogether, roughly 10 COVID-19 convalescent patients and several SARS-CoV-2-naive healthy vaccine recipients made up the full study.

To identify antigen-specific CD4+ T cell clonotypes by their expansion, the ViraFEST assay first stimulated PBMC with viral peptide pools and then applied TCR sequencing. After around 11 days of culture, CD4+ T cells were isolated with the EasySep CD4+ T cell isolation kit. None of the healthy vaccine recipients had a prior SARS-CoV-2 infection, which was confirmed by nucleocapsid antibody tests that came back negative both before and after vaccination. Some 2 million PBMC per well were cultured with roughly 10 ug/ml peptides in IMDM containing about 5% human AB serum, approximately 10 IU/ml IL-2 and gentamicin. On days 3 and 7, half of the culture medium was replaced with fresh IL-2-containing medium. Unless noted otherwise, every peptide stimulation condition was grown in triplicate wells. Using Ficoll-Paque Plus gradient centrifugation, PBMC were separated from whole blood and then either used fresh or cryopreserved at -140C. Overlapping peptide pools spanned the spike proteins of SARS-CoV-2 and the common cold coronaviruses HCoV-NL63, HCoV-OC43 and HCoV-229E. Genomic DNA was extracted from cultured CD4+ T cells with the QIAamp micro DNA kit.

The junction shows trimming of 3 bases on V and 0 bases on J, plus 8 bases between the germline ends. CDR1 is given as LNHDA and CDR2 as SQIVND, both from the germline V gene (reference sequence). Including the terminal cysteine and phenylalanine, the CDR3 comprises 14 residues. The DNA shown is the 42-base CDR3, in frame from base 1. The paper as a whole reports these results and caveats: Limitations of the study were the small number of convalescent patients and the absence of early post-infection timepoints. Among healthy vaccine recipients, nearly all vaccine-induced clones were SARS-CoV-2 mono-reactive, and just 1 of 255 was cross-reactive with common cold coronaviruses. At late post-vaccination timepoints, both infection-induced and vaccine-induced clones showed marked clonal contraction, consistent with waning T cell responses.

This receptor was taken from a human donor who received a COVID-19 vaccine. This specimen consisted of CD4+ T cells from PBMCs cultured with SARS-CoV-2 spike peptides, obtained before COVID-19 vaccination. The cell subset or site label, as the study defines it: SARS-CoV-2 spike overlapping peptide pool stimulation. The chain is assembled from TRBV19 and TRBJ1-1; the D gene is not confidently resolved. The DNA sequence is as follows: TGTGCCAGTAGTATTGCAGGCTTGAACACTGAAGCTTTCTTT. It encodes CASSIAGLNTEAFF.